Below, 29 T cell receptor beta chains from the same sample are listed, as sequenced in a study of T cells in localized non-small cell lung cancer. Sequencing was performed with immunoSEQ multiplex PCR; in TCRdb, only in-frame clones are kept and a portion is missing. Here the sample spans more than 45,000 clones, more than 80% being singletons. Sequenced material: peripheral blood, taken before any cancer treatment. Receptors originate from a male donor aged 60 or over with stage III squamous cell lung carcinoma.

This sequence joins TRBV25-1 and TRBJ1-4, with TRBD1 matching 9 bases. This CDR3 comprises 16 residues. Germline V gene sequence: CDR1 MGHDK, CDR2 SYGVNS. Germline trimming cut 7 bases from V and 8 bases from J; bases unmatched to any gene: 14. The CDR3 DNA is TGTGCCAGCAAGCGGGGCGCGGGACAGGGTTGGGAAAAACTGTTTTTT. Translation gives CASKRGAGQGWEKLFF.

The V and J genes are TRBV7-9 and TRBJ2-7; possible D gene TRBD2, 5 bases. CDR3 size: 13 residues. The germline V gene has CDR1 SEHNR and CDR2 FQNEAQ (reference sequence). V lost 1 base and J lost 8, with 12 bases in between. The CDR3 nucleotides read TGTGCCAGCAGCTTAGAGGGCTTCGGGAAGCAGTACTTC. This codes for CASSLEGFGKQYF.

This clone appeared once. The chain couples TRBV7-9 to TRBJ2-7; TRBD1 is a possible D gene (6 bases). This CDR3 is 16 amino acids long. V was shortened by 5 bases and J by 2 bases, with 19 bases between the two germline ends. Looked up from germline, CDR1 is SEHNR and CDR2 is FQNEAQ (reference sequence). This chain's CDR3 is CASSGSGQLPTYEQYF. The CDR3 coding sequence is TGTGCCAGCAGCGGAAGCGGACAGCTTCCCACCTACGAGCAGTACTTC.

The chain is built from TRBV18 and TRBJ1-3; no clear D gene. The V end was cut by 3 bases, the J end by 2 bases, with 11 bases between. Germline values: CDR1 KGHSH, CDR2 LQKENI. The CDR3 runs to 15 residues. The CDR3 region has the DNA TGTGCCAGCTCACCGGAAAGGGTCACTGGAAACACCATATATTTT. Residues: CASSPERVTGNTIYF.

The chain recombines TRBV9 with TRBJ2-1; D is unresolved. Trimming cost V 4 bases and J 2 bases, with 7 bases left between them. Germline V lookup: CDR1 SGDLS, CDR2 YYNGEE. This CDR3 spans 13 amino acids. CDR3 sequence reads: CASSPLPYNEQFF. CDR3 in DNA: TGTGCCAGCAGCCCTTTACCCTACAATGAGCAGTTCTTC.

The DNA of the CDR3 is TGTGCCAGCACTGAGACAGGGATGAGAGGCTACACCTTC. Amino acids: CASTETGMRGYTF. The chain couples TRBV28 to TRBJ1-2; 7 nucleotides match TRBD1. The V gene end was trimmed by 7 bases and the J gene end by 8 bases; junction bases not matched to a gene: 10. The CDR3 runs 13 residues. The germline V gene encodes CDR1 MDHEN and CDR2 SYDVKM.

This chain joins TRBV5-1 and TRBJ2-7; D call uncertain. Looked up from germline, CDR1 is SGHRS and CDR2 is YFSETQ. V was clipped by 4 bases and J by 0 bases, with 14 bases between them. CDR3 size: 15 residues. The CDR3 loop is CASSPQAQSSYEQYF. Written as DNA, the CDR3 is TGCGCCAGCAGCCCCCAAGCACAGAGCTCCTACGAGCAGTACTTC.

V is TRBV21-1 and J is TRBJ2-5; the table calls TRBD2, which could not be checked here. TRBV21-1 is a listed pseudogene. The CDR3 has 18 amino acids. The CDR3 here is CASSKGGWGADSQETQYF. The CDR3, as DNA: TGTGCCAGCAGCAAAGGCGGGTGGGGAGCGGACTCCCAAGAGACCCAGTACTTC.

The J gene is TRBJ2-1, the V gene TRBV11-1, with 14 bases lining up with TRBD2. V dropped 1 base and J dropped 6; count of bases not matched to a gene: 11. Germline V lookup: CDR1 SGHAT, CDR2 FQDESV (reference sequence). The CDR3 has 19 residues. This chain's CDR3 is CASSLGRTSGGTKSNEQFF. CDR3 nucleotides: TGTGCCAGCAGCTTAGGGAGGACTAGCGGGGGGACGAAATCCAATGAGCAGTTCTTC. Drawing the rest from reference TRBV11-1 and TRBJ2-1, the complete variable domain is EAEVAQSPRYKITEKSQAVAFWCDPISGHATLYWYRQILGQGPELLVQFQDESVVDDSQLPKDRFSAERLKGVDSTLKIQPAELGDSAMYLCASSLGRTSGGTKSNEQFFGPGTRLTVL.

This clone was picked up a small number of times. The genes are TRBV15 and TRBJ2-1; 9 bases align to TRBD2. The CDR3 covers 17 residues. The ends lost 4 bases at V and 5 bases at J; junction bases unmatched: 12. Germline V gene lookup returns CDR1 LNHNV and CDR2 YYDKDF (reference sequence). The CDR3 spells CATSIGEAGGPDNEQFF. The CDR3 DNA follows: TGTGCCACCAGCATAGGGGAAGCGGGGGGACCAGACAATGAGCAGTTCTTC.

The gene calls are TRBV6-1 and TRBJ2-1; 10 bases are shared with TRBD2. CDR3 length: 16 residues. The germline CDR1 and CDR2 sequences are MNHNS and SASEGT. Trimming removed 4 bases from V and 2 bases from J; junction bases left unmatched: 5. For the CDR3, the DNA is TGTGCCAGCAGTGGACTAGCGGGCGCCCCCTACAATGAGCAGTTCTTC. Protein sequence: CASSGLAGAPYNEQFF.

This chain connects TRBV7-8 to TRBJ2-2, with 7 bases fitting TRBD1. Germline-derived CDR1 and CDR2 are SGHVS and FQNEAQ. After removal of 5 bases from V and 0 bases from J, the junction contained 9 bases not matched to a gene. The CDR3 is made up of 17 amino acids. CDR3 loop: CASSPQTGYANTGELFF. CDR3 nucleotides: TGTGCCAGCAGCCCCCAGACAGGGTACGCGAACACCGGGGAGCTGTTTTTT.

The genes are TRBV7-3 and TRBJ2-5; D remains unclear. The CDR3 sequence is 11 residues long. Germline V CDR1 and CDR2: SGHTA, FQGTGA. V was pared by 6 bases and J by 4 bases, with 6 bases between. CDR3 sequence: CASSKGETQYF. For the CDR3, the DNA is TGTGCCAGCAGTAAGGGAGAGACCCAGTACTTC.

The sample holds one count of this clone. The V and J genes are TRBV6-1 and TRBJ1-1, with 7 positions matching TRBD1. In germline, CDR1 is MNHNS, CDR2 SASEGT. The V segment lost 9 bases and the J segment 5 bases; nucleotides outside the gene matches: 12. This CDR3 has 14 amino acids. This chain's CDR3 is CARRPRGRVTEAFF. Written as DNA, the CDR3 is TGTGCCAGGAGACCGAGGGGGCGCGTTACTGAAGCTTTCTTT.

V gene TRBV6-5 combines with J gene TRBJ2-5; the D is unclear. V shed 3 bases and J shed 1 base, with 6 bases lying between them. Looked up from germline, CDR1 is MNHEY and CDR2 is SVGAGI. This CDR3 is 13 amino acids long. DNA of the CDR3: TGTGCCAGCAGTTATGGTCCCCAAGAGACCCAGTACTTC. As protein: CASSYGPQETQYF.

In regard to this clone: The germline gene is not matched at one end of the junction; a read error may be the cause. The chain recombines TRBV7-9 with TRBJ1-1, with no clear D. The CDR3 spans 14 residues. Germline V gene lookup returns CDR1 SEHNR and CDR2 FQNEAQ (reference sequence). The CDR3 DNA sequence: TGTGCCAGCAGCTTTAGCGGATCGAACGCTGAAGCTTTCTTT. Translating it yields CASSFSGSNAEAFF.

The CDR3 sequence: CASSIGAGAPNTQYF. CDR3 coding DNA: TGTGCCAGTAGTATCGGAGCGGGGGCCCCGAATACGCAGTATTTT. The chain is built from TRBV19 and TRBJ2-3, with 8 bases matching TRBD2. This CDR3 spans 15 amino acids. Unmatched junction bases numbered 9, after V lost 3 bases and J lost 7 bases. From germline, CDR1 is LNHDA and CDR2 SQIVND (reference sequence). Combining the CDR3 with reference TRBV19 and TRBJ2-3 gives the whole variable domain DGGITQSPKYLFRKEGQNVTLSCEQNLNHDAMYWYRQDPGQGLRLIYYSQIVNDFQKGDIAEGYSVSREKKESFPLTVTSAQKNPTAFYLCASSIGAGAPNTQYFGPGTRLTVL.

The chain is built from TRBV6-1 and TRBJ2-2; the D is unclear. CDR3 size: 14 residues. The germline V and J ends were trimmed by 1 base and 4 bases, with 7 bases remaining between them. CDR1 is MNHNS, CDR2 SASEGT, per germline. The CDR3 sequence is CASSEGLGTGELFF. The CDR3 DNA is TGTGCCAGCAGTGAAGGGTTGGGCACCGGGGAGCTGTTTTTT.

CDR3 loop: CAWGRGNTEAFF. In nucleotides, the CDR3 is TGTGCCTGGGGGAGGGGCAACACTGAAGCTTTCTTT. J is TRBJ1-1 and V is TRBV30, with D tentatively TRBD1 (5 bases). The CDR3 contains 12 residues. Germline CDR1 GTSNPN, CDR2 SVGIG (reference sequence). The V end was cut by 5 bases, the J end by 2 bases, with 9 bases between.

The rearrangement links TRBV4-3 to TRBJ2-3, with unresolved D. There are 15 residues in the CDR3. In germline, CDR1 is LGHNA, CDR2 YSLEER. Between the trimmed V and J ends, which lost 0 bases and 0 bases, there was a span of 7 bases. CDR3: CASSQDRASTDTQYF. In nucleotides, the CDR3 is TGCGCCAGCAGCCAAGATAGGGCCAGCACAGATACGCAGTATTTT.

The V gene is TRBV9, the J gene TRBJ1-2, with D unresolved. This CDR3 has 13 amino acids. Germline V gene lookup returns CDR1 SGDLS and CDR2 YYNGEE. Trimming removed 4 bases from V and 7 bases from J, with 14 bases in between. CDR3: CASSTTPSAGYTF. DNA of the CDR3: TGTGCCAGCAGCACAACACCCTCGGCTGGCTACACCTTC.

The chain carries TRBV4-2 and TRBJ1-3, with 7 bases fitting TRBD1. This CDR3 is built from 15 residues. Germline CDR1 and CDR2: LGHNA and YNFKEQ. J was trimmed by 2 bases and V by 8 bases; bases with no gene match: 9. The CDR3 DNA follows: TGTGCCAGCCGAACCGACAGGGAGGCTGGAAACACCATATATTTT. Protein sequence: CASRTDREAGNTIYF.

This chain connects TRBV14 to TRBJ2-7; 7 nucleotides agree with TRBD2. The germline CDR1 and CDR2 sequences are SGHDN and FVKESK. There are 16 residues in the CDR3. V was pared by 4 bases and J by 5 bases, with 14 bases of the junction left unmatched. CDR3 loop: CASSPALTGRIHEQYF. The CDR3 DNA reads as TGTGCCAGCAGCCCCGCCCTTACCGGGAGGATCCACGAGCAGTACTTC. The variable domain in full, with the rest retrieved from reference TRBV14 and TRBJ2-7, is EAGVTQFPSHSVIEKGQTVTLRCDPISGHDNLYWYRRVMGKEIKFLLHFVKESKQDESGMPNNRFLAERTGGTYSTLKVQPAELEDSGVYFCASSPALTGRIHEQYFGPGTRLTVT.

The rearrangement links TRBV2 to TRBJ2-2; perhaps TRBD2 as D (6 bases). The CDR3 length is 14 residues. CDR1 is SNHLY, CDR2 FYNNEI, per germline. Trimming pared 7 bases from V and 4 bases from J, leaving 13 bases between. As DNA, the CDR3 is TGTGCCAGCACCCGGGAGCGGAGCACCGGGGAGCTGTTTTTT. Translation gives CASTRERSTGELFF.

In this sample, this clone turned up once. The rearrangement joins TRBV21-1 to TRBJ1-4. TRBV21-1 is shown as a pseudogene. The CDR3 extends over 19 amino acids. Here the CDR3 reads CASSKRLTDRPRSDEKLFF. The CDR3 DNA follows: TGTGCCAGCAGCAAAAGGTTAACGGACCGACCTCGTTCGGATGAAAAACTGTTTTTT.

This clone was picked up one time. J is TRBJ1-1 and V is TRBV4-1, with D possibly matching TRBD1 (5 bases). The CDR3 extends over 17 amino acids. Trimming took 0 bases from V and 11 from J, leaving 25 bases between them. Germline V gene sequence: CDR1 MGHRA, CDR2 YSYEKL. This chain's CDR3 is CASSQDKYGAQAGGAFF. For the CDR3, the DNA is TGCGCCAGCAGCCAAGATAAATACGGCGCACAGGCCGGTGGGGCTTTCTTT.

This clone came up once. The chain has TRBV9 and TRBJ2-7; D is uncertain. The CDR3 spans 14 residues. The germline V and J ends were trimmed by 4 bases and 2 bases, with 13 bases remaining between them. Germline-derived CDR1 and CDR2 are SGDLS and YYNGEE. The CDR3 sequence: CASSPRGEAYEQYF. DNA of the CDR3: TGTGCCAGCAGCCCTAGAGGAGAAGCCTACGAGCAGTACTTC.

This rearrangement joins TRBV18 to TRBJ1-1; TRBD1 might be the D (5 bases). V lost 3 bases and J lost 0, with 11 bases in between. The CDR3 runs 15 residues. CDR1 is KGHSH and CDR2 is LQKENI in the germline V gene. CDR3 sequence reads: CASSPAGSMNTEAFF. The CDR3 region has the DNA TGTGCCAGCTCACCGGCAGGGAGCATGAACACTGAAGCTTTCTTT.

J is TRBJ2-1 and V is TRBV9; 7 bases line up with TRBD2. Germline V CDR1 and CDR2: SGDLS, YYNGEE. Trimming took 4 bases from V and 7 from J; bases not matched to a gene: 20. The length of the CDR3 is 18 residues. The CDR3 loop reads CASSSSYLAGELDNEQFF. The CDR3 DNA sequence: TGTGCCAGCAGCTCTTCCTATTTGGCGGGAGAGCTCGATAATGAGCAGTTCTTC.